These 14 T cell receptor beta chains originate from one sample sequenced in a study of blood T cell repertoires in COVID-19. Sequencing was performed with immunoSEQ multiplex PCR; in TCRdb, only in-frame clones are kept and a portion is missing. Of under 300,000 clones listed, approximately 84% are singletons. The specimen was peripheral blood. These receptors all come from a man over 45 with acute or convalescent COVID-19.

Written as DNA, the CDR3 is TGTGCCAGCAGTTTCAGACTAGCGCAACTAGTGCAGTTCTTC. Translation: CASSFRLAQLVQFF. V gene TRBV6-2 or TRBV6-3 combines with J gene TRBJ2-1, with 8 bases identical to TRBD2. J was trimmed by 12 bases and V by 4 bases; bases with no gene match: 11. Per germline, CDR1 MNHEY and CDR2 SVGEGT. This CDR3 spans 14 amino acids.

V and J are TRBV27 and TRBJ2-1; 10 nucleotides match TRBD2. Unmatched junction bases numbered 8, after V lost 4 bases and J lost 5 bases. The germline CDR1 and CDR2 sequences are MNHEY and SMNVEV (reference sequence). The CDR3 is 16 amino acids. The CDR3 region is CASSSRSTSGNNEQFF. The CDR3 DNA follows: TGTGCCAGCAGTTCAAGAAGCACTAGCGGGAACAATGAGCAGTTCTTC.

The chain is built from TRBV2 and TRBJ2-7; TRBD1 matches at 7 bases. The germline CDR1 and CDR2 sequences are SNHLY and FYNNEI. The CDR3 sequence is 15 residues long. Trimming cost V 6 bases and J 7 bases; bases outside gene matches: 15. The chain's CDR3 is CASSAGQAKGREQYF. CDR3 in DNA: TGTGCCAGCAGCGCAGGACAGGCCAAGGGAAGAGAGCAGTACTTC.

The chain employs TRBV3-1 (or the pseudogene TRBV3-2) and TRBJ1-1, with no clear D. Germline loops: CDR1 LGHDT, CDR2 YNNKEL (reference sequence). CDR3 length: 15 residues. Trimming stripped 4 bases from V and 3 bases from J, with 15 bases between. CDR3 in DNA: TGTGCCAGCAGCCGCCGGGGAGGAGATTACACTGAAGCTTTCTTT. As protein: CASSRRGGDYTEAFF.

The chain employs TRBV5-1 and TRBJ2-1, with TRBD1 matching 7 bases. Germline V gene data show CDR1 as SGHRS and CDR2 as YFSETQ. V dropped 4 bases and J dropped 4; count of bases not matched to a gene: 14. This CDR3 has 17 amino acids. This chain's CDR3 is CASSLYQGVLRYNEQFF. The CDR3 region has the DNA TGCGCCAGCAGCCTCTATCAGGGGGTTCTTCGGTACAATGAGCAGTTCTTC.

The CDR3 DNA reads as TGTGCCAGCAGTTTAGACAGCTTCCTTAACTATGGCTACACCTTC. This gives the protein CASSLDSFLNYGYTF. The chain links TRBV28 to TRBJ1-2; perhaps TRBD1 as D (5 bases). The V end was cut by 2 bases, the J end by 1 base, with 11 bases between. This CDR3 comprises 15 residues. The germline V gene encodes CDR1 MDHEN and CDR2 SYDVKM.

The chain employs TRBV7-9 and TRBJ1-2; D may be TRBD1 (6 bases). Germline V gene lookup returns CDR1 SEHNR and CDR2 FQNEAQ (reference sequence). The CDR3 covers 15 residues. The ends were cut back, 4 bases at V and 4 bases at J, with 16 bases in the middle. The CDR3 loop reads CASSSGQHDSYGYTF. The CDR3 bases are TGTGCCAGCAGCTCAGGACAGCACGACTCCTATGGCTACACCTTC.

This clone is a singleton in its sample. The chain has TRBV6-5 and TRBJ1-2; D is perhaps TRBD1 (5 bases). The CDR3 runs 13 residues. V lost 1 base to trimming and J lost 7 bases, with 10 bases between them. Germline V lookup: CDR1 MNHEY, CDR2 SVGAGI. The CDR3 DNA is TGTGCCAGCAGTTACTTAATAGGGGCTGGCTACACCTTC. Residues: CASSYLIGAGYTF.

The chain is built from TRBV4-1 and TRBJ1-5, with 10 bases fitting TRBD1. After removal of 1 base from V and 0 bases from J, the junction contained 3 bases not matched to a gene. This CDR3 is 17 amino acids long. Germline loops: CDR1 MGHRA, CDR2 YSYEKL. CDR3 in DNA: TGCGCCAGCAGCCAAGCCGGGACAGGGGATAGCAATCAGCCCCAGCATTTT. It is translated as CASSQAGTGDSNQPQHF.

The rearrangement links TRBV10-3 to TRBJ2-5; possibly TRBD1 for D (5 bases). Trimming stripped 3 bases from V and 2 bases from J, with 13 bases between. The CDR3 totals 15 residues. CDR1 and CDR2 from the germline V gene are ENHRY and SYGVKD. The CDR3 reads CAISDQKGEQETQYF. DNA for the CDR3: TGTGCCATCAGTGACCAGAAAGGGGAACAAGAGACCCAGTACTTC.

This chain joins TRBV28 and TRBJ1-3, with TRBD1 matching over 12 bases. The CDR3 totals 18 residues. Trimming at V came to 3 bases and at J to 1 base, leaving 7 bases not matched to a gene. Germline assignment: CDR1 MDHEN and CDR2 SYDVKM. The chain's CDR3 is CASSFGGQGAISGNTIYF. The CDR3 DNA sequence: TGTGCCAGCAGTTTCGGGGGACAGGGGGCGATTTCTGGAAACACCATATATTTT.

As DNA, the CDR3 is TGCAGCGTTGCGGGGGGAACCCAAGAGACCCAGTACTTC. Residues: CSVAGGTQETQYF. The chain employs TRBV29-1 and TRBJ2-5; 7 bases are shared with TRBD2. Germline CDR1 is SQVTM and CDR2 is ANQGSEA. Trimming cost V 4 bases and J 1 base; bases outside gene matches: 3. The CDR3 spans 13 residues.

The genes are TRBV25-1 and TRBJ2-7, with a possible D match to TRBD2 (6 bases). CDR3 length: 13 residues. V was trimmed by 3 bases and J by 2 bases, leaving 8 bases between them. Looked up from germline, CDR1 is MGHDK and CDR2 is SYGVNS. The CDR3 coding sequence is TGTGCCAGCAGTGAGACTAGTCCCTACGAGCAGTACTTC. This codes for CASSETSPYEQYF.

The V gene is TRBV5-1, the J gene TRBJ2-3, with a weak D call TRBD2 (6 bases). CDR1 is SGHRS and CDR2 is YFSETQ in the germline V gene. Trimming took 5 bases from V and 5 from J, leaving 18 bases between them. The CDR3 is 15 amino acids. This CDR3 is CASRRRGSGIDTQYF. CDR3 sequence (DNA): TGCGCCAGCAGACGGCGGGGATCGGGGATAGATACGCAGTATTTT.